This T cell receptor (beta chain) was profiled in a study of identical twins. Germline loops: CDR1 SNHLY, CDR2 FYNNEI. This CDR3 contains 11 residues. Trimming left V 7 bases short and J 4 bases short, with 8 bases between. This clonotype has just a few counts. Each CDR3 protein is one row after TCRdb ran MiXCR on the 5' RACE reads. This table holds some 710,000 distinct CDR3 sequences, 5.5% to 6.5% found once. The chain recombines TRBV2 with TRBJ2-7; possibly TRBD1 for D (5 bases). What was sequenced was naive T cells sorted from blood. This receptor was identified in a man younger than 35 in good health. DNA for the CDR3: TGTGCCAGCAAGACAGCATACGAGCAGTACTTC. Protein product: CASKTAYEQYF.